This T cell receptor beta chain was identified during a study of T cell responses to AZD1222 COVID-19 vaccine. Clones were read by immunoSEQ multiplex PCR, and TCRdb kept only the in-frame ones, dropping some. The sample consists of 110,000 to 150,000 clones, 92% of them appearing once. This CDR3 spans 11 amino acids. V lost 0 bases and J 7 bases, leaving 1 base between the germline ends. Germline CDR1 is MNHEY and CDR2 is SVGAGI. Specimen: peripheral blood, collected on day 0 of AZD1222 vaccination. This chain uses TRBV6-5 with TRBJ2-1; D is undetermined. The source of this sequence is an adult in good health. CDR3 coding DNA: TGTGCCAGCAGTTACTCGAATGAGCAGTTCTTC. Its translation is CASSYSNEQFF.